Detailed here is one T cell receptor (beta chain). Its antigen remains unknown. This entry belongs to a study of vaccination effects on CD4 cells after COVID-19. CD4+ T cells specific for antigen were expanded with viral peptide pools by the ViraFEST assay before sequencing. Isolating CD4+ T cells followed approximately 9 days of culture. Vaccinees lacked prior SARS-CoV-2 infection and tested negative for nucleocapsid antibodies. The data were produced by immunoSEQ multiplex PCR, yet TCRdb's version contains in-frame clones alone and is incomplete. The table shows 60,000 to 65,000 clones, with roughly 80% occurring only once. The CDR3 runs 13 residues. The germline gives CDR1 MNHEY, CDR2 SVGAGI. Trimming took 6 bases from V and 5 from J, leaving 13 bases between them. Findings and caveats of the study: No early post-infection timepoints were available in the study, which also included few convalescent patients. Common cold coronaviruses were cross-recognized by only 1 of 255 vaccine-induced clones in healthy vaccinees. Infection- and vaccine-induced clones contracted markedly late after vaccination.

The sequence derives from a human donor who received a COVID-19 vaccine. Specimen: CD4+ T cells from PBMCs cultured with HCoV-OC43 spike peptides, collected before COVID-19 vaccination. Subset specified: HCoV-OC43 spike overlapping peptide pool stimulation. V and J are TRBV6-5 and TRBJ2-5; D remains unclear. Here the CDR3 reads CASRTYGMETQYF. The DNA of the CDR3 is TGTGCCAGCAGGACCTATGGGATGGAGACCCAGTACTTC.